The 9 T cell receptor beta chains in this list originate from one sample, sequenced in a study of blood T cell repertoires in COVID-19. Sequenced by immunoSEQ multiplex PCR; TCRdb stores in-frame clones only, minus some. In the table there are about 150,000 clones, roughly 84% of which are singletons. Sequenced material: PBMCs or T cells enriched from blood (not recorded which). The receptor source for this set is a woman in her 50s who had been exposed to COVID-19.

The rearrangement joins TRBV7-2 to TRBJ2-3, with D possibly TRBD1 on 6 matching bases. Per germline, CDR1 SGHTA and CDR2 FQGNSA. The V gene lost 1 base and the J gene lost 5 bases, with 13 bases spanning the gap. This CDR3 spans 15 amino acids. CDR3 sequence (DNA): TGTGCCAGCAGCTTAGAACAGGGTGGGATAGATACGCAGTATTTT. This codes for CASSLEQGGIDTQYF.

The V call is TRBV9, the J call TRBJ2-1, with a tentative D call TRBD2 (5 bases). Trimming took off 5 bases at V and 0 bases at J, with 6 bases between the two ends. This CDR3 comprises 13 residues. Germline values: CDR1 SGDLS, CDR2 YYNGEE. The CDR3 loop reads CASSSVSYNEQFF. The CDR3 region has the DNA TGTGCCAGCAGTAGCGTCTCCTACAATGAGCAGTTCTTC.

V and J are TRBV9 and TRBJ2-3; D remains unclear. Trimming removed 2 bases from V and 7 bases from J, with 5 bases in between. The CDR3 length is 11 residues. Germline CDR1 SGDLS, CDR2 YYNGEE. The CDR3 bases are TGTGCCAGCAGCGTTTCTTATACGCAGTATTTT. Its translation: CASSVSYTQYF. Looking up the rest from reference TRBV9 and TRBJ2-3 gives the full variable domain: DSGVTQTPKHLITATGQRVTLRCSPRSGDLSVYWYQQSLDQGLQFLIQYYNGEERAKGNILERFSAQQFPDLHSELNLSSLELGDSALYFCASSVSYTQYFGPGTRLTVL.

In DNA, the CDR3 is TGTGCCAGCAGTGAATCGCAGGCGACTAACTATGGCTACACCTTC. Translation gives CASSESQATNYGYTF. V usage is TRBV6-1 and J usage is TRBJ1-2; D gene unclear. The CDR3 loop spans 15 amino acids. Per germline, CDR1 MNHNS and CDR2 SASEGT. The V gene lost 2 bases and the J gene lost 0 bases, with 10 bases spanning the gap.

The chain employs TRBV5-1 and TRBJ1-6; unclear D gene. V was pared by 3 bases and J by 13 bases, with 17 bases between. The CDR3 contains 14 residues. The germline V gene encodes CDR1 SGHRS and CDR2 YFSETQ. The CDR3 reads CASSSMGGMVPLHF. CDR3 sequence (DNA): TGCGCCAGCAGCTCCATGGGCGGGATGGTCCCCCTCCACTTT.

The CDR3 DNA reads TGCGCCAGCAGCGACCATGAGGCCCCAGATACGCAGTATTTT. This translates into CASSDHEAPDTQYF. The chain carries TRBV5-1 and TRBJ2-3, with D unclear. The V gene lost 4 bases and the J gene lost 4 bases, with 13 bases spanning the gap. The CDR3 is 14 amino acids. Germline V gives CDR1 SGHRS, CDR2 YFSETQ.

Worth noting for this clone: Other DNA sequences of this sample code for an identical CDR3. For the CDR3, the DNA is TGTGCCAGCAGCCCTGGGTACGGGGGGGCCGGGTACGAGCAGTACTTC. Amino acids: CASSPGYGGAGYEQYF. This chain connects TRBV5-4 to TRBJ2-7; 8 bases line up with TRBD2. The V and J ends lost 4 bases and 4 bases, in that order; junction bases with no gene match: 13. Germline CDR1 is SGHNT and CDR2 is YYREEE (reference sequence). The CDR3 length is 16 residues. Using reference TRBV5-4 and TRBJ2-7 for the parts outside the CDR3, the full variable domain is ETGVTQSPTHLIKTRGQQVTLRCSSQSGHNTVSWYQQALGQGPQFIFQYYREEENGRGNFPPRFSGLQFPNYSSELNVNALELDDSALYLCASSPGYGGAGYEQYFGPGTRLTVT.

V gene TRBV11-3 combines with J gene TRBJ1-1; 11 bases are shared with TRBD1. This CDR3 has 15 amino acids. Unmatched junction bases numbered 2, after V lost 1 base and J lost 4 bases. Germline CDR1 is SGHNT and CDR2 is YENEEA. As DNA, the CDR3 is TGTGCCAGCAGCTTAGGGGGGACAGGGGGCACTGAAGCTTTCTTT. Protein sequence: CASSLGGTGGTEAFF.

This rearrangement joins TRBV25-1 to TRBJ1-4, with D hard to call. This CDR3 region has 14 residues. Germline CDR1 and CDR2: MGHDK and SYGVNS. Deletions cut 6 bases from V and 8 bases from J, with 16 bases between. The CDR3 DNA reads TGTGCCAGCAGGAACACGGGAGTTGGCGAAAAACTGTTTTTT. This translates into CASRNTGVGEKLFF.